The 26 T cell receptor beta chains below come from one sample, sequenced in a study of T cells in Graves' hyperthyroidism and ophthalmopathy. TCR beta CDR3 region amplification was performed from RNA transcripts. Carried out on the TCR CDR3, a first-round RT-PCR used the HTBI primer set. TCRdb re-analysed the multiplex PCR reads in MiXCR, keeping a single row per CDR3 protein. Here the sample spans about 550,000 distinct CDR3 sequences, roughly 20% being singletons. Sequencing used blood. The receptor source for this set is a young man with Graves' hyperthyroidism.

This clonotype turned up a few times. CDR3 sequence (DNA): TGTGCCAGCATCCCTGGGACTAGCGGGGGTGGAGAGACCCAGTACTTC. Residues: CASIPGTSGGGETQYF. This chain joins TRBV7-9 and TRBJ2-5, with 14 bases that match TRBD2. CDR3 length: 16 residues. With 7 bases clipped from V and 4 bases from J, the junction kept 8 bases outside the gene matches. Germline V gives CDR1 SEHNR, CDR2 FQNEAQ (reference sequence).

On this clonotype itself: The conserved phenylalanine or tryptophan is not found at the CDR3 terminus, so this likely reflects a read error. This sequence joins TRBV12-3 or TRBV12-4 and TRBJ2-2, with unresolved D. V lost 6 bases and J 7 bases, leaving 6 bases between the germline ends. CDR3 length equals 11 residues. The CDR3 DNA reads as TGTGCCAGCAGCCCCCACGGGGAGCTGTTTTTG. Amino acids: CASSPHGELFL.

Comments on this clonotype: A clone one base away is much larger, so this may be a read error. In DNA form, the CDR3 reads TGTGCCAGCAGCTTTTGGGACACCAACTATGGCTACACCTTC. The encoded protein is CASSFWDTNYGYTF. The rearrangement joins TRBV11-2 to TRBJ1-2, with D possibly matching TRBD1 (6 bases). CDR1 is SGHAT and CDR2 is FQNNGV in the germline V gene. The V end was cut by 3 bases, the J end by 2 bases, with 10 bases between. This CDR3 comprises 14 residues.

This clonotype was found many times. This chain connects TRBV5-1 to TRBJ2-7; 8 positions match TRBD1. With V trimmed by 2 bases and J by 10 bases, 8 bases remained unmatched. This CDR3 contains 13 residues. The germline V gene has CDR1 SGHRS and CDR2 YFSETQ. CDR3 protein: CASSFTLTGDQYF. DNA of the CDR3: TGCGCCAGCAGCTTTACATTGACAGGGGACCAGTACTTC.

This clonotype showed up many times. CDR3 DNA: TGTGCCAGCAGTTCCGACCTGGGGCAGCAGTACTTC. Translated: CASSSDLGQQYF. V and J are TRBV12-3 or TRBV12-4 and TRBJ2-7, with D possibly TRBD1 on 5 matching bases. The V end lost 4 bases, the J end lost 8 bases, and 12 bases lay between the germline ends. The CDR3 is 12 residues long.

A remark on this clonotype: The conserved closing phenylalanine or tryptophan is absent in this CDR3, likely reflecting a read error. The chain employs TRBV6-1 and TRBJ1-5; 7 positions agree with TRBD1. The germline CDR1 and CDR2 sequences are MNHNS and SASEGT. Trimming at V came to 8 bases and at J to 7 bases, leaving 8 bases not matched to a gene. The CDR3 is made up of 13 amino acids. The CDR3 reads CASSETGQQPQHV. CDR3 bases: TGTGCCAGCTCCGAGACAGGGCAACAGCCCCAGCATGTT.

This clonotype was found many times. The chain joins TRBV9 to TRBJ1-5; D might be TRBD1 (5 bases). CDR3 length: 15 residues. The ends were cut back, 0 bases at V and 3 bases at J, with 10 bases in the middle. Germline V CDR1 and CDR2: SGDLS, YYNGEE. The CDR3 nucleotides read TGTGCCAGCAGCGTAGAAGGGGAACCCAATCAGCCCCAGCATTTT. Its protein is CASSVEGEPNQPQHF.

This rearrangement joins TRBV6-5 to TRBJ1-2; D gene ambiguous. Germline CDR1 reads MNHEY; CDR2 reads SVGAGI. V was cut by 2 bases and J by 4 bases, with 14 bases left in between. This CDR3 is 15 amino acids long. The CDR3 DNA reads TGTGCCAGCAGTTACATGACTGAGGGAGGCTATGGCTACACCTTC. This translates into CASSYMTEGGYGYTF.

The chain carries TRBV15 and TRBJ2-5; possibly TRBD2 for D (5 bases). Trimming removed 0 bases at V and 5 bases at J, with 13 bases between. CDR1 and CDR2 from the germline V gene are LNHNV and YYDKDF (reference sequence). The CDR3 covers 15 residues. CDR3 coding DNA: TGTGCCACCAGCAGAGATTTTTATGGGGAGGAGACCCAGTACTTC. Translated: CATSRDFYGEETQYF.

This clonotype was seen repeatedly, ten times or more. The CDR3 DNA reads TGTGCCAGCACCCCAATAAGGCTGAACACCGGGGAGCTGTTTTTT. Protein product: CASTPIRLNTGELFF. The chain employs TRBV6-2 or TRBV6-3 and TRBJ2-2; D gene ambiguous. Germline CDR1 reads MNHEY; CDR2 reads SVGEGT. The CDR3 loop spans 15 amino acids. V lost 7 bases and J 1 base, leaving 13 bases between the germline ends.

The sample holds many counts of this clonotype. V is TRBV6-5 and J is TRBJ1-5; 8 bases are a match to TRBD1. The J segment lost 0 bases and the V segment lost 6 bases, leaving 19 bases of the junction unmatched. The CDR3 is 20 residues long. CDR1 is MNHEY, CDR2 SVGAGI, per germline. The chain's CDR3 is CASRGSQGASGKDSNQPQHF. The CDR3 DNA reads as TGTGCCAGCAGGGGATCCCAGGGGGCTTCAGGGAAGGATAGCAATCAGCCCCAGCATTTT.

V and J are TRBV20-1 and TRBJ2-7; 10 nucleotides agree with TRBD1. The CDR3 is 14 amino acids. Trimming removed 5 bases from V and 7 bases from J; junction bases left unmatched: 11. The germline V gene encodes CDR1 DFQATT and CDR2 SNEGSKA (reference sequence). Written as DNA, the CDR3 is TGCAGTGCTCCTGCCCCCGGACAGGGGGGAGAGCAGTACTTC. Translating it yields CSAPAPGQGGEQYF.

This clonotype has a count of ten or more. The chain joins TRBV7-3 to TRBJ2-5; tentatively, D is TRBD1 or TRBD2 (7 bases each). This CDR3 has 15 amino acids. V lost 6 bases, J lost 1 base, and 15 bases lay in between. The V gene's germline CDR1 is SGHTA and CDR2 FQGTGA. This CDR3 is CASSPRGGAQETQYF. The CDR3 DNA reads TGTGCCAGCAGTCCCAGGGGGGGGGCCCAAGAGACCCAGTACTTC.

This clonotype showed up just a few times. The chain recombines TRBV5-4 with TRBJ2-7, with 10 bases lining up with TRBD1. Germline V gene sequence: CDR1 SGHNT, CDR2 YYREEE (reference sequence). The junction had 15 bases not matched to a gene; V was cut back by 3 bases and J by 3 bases. The CDR3 consists of 18 residues. This CDR3 reads CASSSTPLFGTGDYEQYF. The CDR3, as DNA: TGTGCCAGCAGCTCGACACCCCTTTTCGGGACAGGGGACTACGAGCAGTACTTC.

This clonotype was seen ten or more times. Written as DNA, the CDR3 is TGTGCCAGCGGCAGGGACATCCAGAACACTGAAGCTTTCTTT. Protein sequence: CASGRDIQNTEAFF. The chain employs TRBV6-5 and TRBJ1-1; tentative D call: TRBD1 (6 bases). The CDR3 runs 14 residues. Germline V gene sequence: CDR1 MNHEY, CDR2 SVGAGI. The ends were cut back, 8 bases at V and 1 base at J, with 14 bases in the middle.

This clonotype was seen many times. The genes are TRBV20-1 and TRBJ2-7, with D perhaps TRBD2 (5 bases). Germline CDR1 and CDR2: DFQATT and SNEGSKA (reference sequence). CDR3 length: 14 amino acids. Trimming cost V 3 bases and J 2 bases, with 14 bases left between them. Here the CDR3 reads CSASISLAPYEQYF. DNA of the CDR3: TGCAGTGCTAGTATCTCCCTAGCTCCCTACGAGCAGTACTTC.

The chain is built from TRBV6-2 or TRBV6-3 and TRBJ1-1; no definite D call. The germline CDR1 and CDR2 sequences are MNHEY and SVGEGT. The CDR3 is 12 amino acids. V was shortened by 0 bases and J by 7 bases, with 6 bases between the two germline ends. CDR3 amino acids: CASSYSLIEAFF. The CDR3, as DNA: TGTGCCAGCAGTTACTCGTTGATTGAAGCTTTCTTT.

In its sample, this clonotype was seen a few times. This chain connects TRBV20-1 to TRBJ1-1, with a possible D match to TRBD1 (6 bases). CDR3 length: 13 amino acids. The germline CDR1 and CDR2 sequences are DFQATT and SNEGSKA (reference sequence). The CDR3 loop is CISYKGGRPEAFF. The CDR3 DNA sequence: TGCATATCGTACAAAGGGGGTCGGCCTGAAGCTTTCTTT.

This clonotype was counted at least ten times. This rearrangement joins TRBV15 to TRBJ1-5, with D possibly being TRBD1 (5 bases). The CDR3 runs to 16 residues. V lost 3 bases and J 3 bases, leaving 15 bases between the germline ends. CDR1 is LNHNV, CDR2 YYDKDF, per germline (reference sequence). The CDR3 region is CATSRDPGPNNQPQHF. The CDR3 DNA is TGTGCCACCAGCAGGGACCCGGGACCTAACAATCAGCCCCAGCATTTT.

The CDR3 region is CASSRLRRGFSEQYF. In DNA form, the CDR3 reads TGCGCCAGCAGCCGCCTCCGGCGGGGATTCTCCGAGCAGTACTTC. This rearrangement joins TRBV5-1 to TRBJ2-7, with a weak D call TRBD2 (6 bases). V was clipped by 4 bases and J by 6 bases, with 20 bases between them. The CDR3 contains 15 residues. Germline V lookup: CDR1 SGHRS, CDR2 YFSETQ.

This chain links TRBV19 with TRBJ1-5; 9 bases fit TRBD1. With V trimmed by 8 bases and J by 5 bases, 10 bases remained unmatched. There are 15 residues in the CDR3. Germline CDR1 and CDR2: LNHDA and SQIVND (reference sequence). The CDR3 DNA sequence: TGTGCCAGTGCCCGGACAGGGGCCCGCGATCAGCCCCAGCATTTT. Protein product: CASARTGARDQPQHF.

This clonotype was observed many times. This chain links TRBV12-3 or TRBV12-4 with TRBJ1-1; D uncertain. This CDR3 is 13 amino acids long. Trimming took 3 bases from V and 4 from J, leaving 9 bases between them. CDR3 sequence (DNA): TGTGCCAGCAGTTTTACACTAAGCACTGAAGCTTTCTTT. Translation: CASSFTLSTEAFF.

This clonotype has a count of ten or more. This chain connects TRBV2 to TRBJ1-2; tentatively, D is TRBD1 (5 bases). Germline values: CDR1 SNHLY, CDR2 FYNNEI. The V gene lost 10 bases and the J gene lost 8 bases, with 23 bases spanning the gap. This CDR3 contains 14 residues. CDR3 DNA: TGTGCCAACGTATGGGGACCCCAACCCGGCGGCTACACCTTC. It encodes CANVWGPQPGGYTF.

This clonotype was seen many times. The CDR3 DNA follows: TGTGCCAGCAGTTACTTGGATATGAACACTGAAGCTTTCTTT. This encodes CASSYLDMNTEAFF. The genes are TRBV6-5 and TRBJ1-1, with D hard to call. Germline values: CDR1 MNHEY, CDR2 SVGAGI. With 1 base removed from V and 0 bases from J, the gap between germline ends came to 6 bases. This CDR3 region has 14 residues.

This clonotype has at least ten counts. The J gene is TRBJ1-2, the V gene TRBV2; 9 nucleotides agree with TRBD1. Losses at the gene ends were 10 bases for V and 6 bases for J; bases not matched to a gene: 9. Germline CDR1 and CDR2: SNHLY and FYNNEI. The CDR3 has 13 amino acids. CDR3 residues: CATLGQGGDGYTF. The CDR3 DNA is TGTGCCACTCTGGGACAGGGTGGAGATGGCTACACCTTC.

The rearrangement joins TRBV6-1 to TRBJ1-2, with 7 bases fitting TRBD1. Germline loops: CDR1 MNHNS, CDR2 SASEGT. V dropped 6 bases and J dropped 5; count of bases not matched to a gene: 6. The CDR3 sequence is 13 residues long. CDR3 in amino acids: CASRRDRAYGYTF. CDR3 nucleotides: TGTGCCAGCAGACGGGACAGAGCATATGGCTACACCTTC.